Presented here are 31 T cell receptor beta chains from one specimen sequenced in a study of immune characterization of retroperitoneal liposarcoma. TCRdb processed the PCR reads anew with MiXCR; each CDR3 protein has one entry. The sample consists of about 11,000 distinct CDR3 sequences, over 45% of them appearing once. The sequencing sample was made of tumor tissue. The receptors were gathered from a female donor with retroperitoneal liposarcoma.

This chain joins TRBV7-8 and TRBJ1-1; D perhaps matches TRBD1 (5 bases). CDR3 length: 15 amino acids. CDR1 is SGHVS, CDR2 FQNEAQ, per germline. V was trimmed by 0 bases and J by 5 bases, leaving 13 bases between them. The CDR3 sequence is CASSLATPGVTEAFF. CDR3 sequence (DNA): TGTGCCAGCAGCTTAGCCACCCCGGGGGTTACTGAAGCTTTCTTT.

Points on this clonotype: At one end, the junction sequence differs from germline, possibly due to a read error. The V gene is TRBV27, the J gene TRBJ2-1; TRBD1 aligns across 10 bases. The CDR3 runs to 13 residues. CDR1 and CDR2 from the germline V gene are MNHEY and SMNVEV (reference sequence). The CDR3 DNA is TGTGCCAGCAGTTTAGGGCCCGGGACAGGGGTAGTCTTC. Protein sequence: CASSLGPGTGVVF.

By share, this clonotype ranks as medium-sized. The rearrangement links TRBV7-2 to TRBJ2-1; possible D gene TRBD2, 5 bases. Germline values: CDR1 SGHTA, CDR2 FQGNSA. The CDR3 contains 15 residues. V lost 5 bases and J lost 13, with 24 bases in between. The CDR3 is CASSGELGVGETQFF. The CDR3 bases are TGTGCCAGCAGCGGCGAGCTGGGTGTGGGAGAGACCCAGTTCTTC. The complete variable domain, with remaining parts taken from reference TRBV7-2 and TRBJ2-1, reads GAGVSQSPSNKVTEKGKDVELRCDPISGHTALYWYRQSLGQGLEFLIYFQGNSAPDKSGLPSDRFSAERTGGSVSTLTIQRTQQEDSAVYLCASSGELGVGETQFFGPGTRLTVL.

The rearrangement links TRBV6-5 to TRBJ2-3, with TRBD2 as a possible D gene (5 bases). With the DNA end fitting TRBJ2-5 better, the J assignment may be wrong. CDR3 length: 14 residues. Germline assignment: CDR1 MNHEY and CDR2 SVGAGI. The CDR3 DNA reads TGTGCCAGCAGTTACTCGATCCCGGGGGAGACCCAGTACTTC. Amino acids: CASSYSIPGETQYF.

This clonotype has more than one count but fewer than ten. This chain connects TRBV12-3 or TRBV12-4 to TRBJ2-5, with 12 bases identical to TRBD1. The trim removed 1 base at V and 5 bases at J, leaving 5 bases unmatched. This CDR3 spans 16 amino acids. CDR3 DNA sequence: TGTGCCAGCAGTTTAGGGGACAGGGGGCTCGGTGAGACCCAGTACTTC. The encoded protein is CASSLGDRGLGETQYF.

This clonotype has just a few counts. The J gene is TRBJ2-2, the V gene TRBV12-3 or TRBV12-4; 7 nucleotides align to TRBD2. The length of the CDR3 is 14 residues. Trimming at V came to 7 bases and at J to 4 bases, leaving 6 bases not matched to a gene. DNA of the CDR3: TGTGCCAGCATCCTTGGGGGGGTCACCGGGGAGCTGTTTTTT. It codes for CASILGGVTGELFF.

The chain carries TRBV6-6 and TRBJ1-2, with 8 bases aligning to TRBD1. The V and J ends lost 6 bases and 6 bases, in that order; junction bases with no gene match: 6. Per the germline V gene, CDR1 is MNHNY and CDR2 is SVGAGI (reference sequence). CDR3 size: 13 residues. The DNA of the CDR3 is TGTGCCAGCAGGGACAGGGAAAGGGATGGCTACACCTTC. Translating gives CASRDRERDGYTF.

A few counts support this clonotype. V usage is TRBV6-5 and J usage is TRBJ1-2; TRBD1 might be the D (6 bases). V lost 6 bases, J lost 7 bases, and 15 bases lay in between. Germline CDR1 MNHEY, CDR2 SVGAGI. The CDR3 extends over 13 amino acids. CDR3 in DNA: TGTGCCAGCAGGCCTGACAGGTTAGGTGGCTACACCTTC. Protein: CASRPDRLGGYTF.

This clonotype turned up a few times. J is TRBJ2-7 and V is TRBV27; D may match TRBD1 or TRBD2 (5 bases each). This CDR3 comprises 17 residues. V lost 2 bases and J lost 2, with 19 bases in between. Germline V gene lookup returns CDR1 MNHEY and CDR2 SMNVEV (reference sequence). As DNA, the CDR3 is TGTGCCAGCAGTTTAAGGGTTGGGGGTAGCGAGGCCTACGAGCAGTACTTC. Translated, it gives CASSLRVGGSEAYEQYF.

This chain connects TRBV6-6 to TRBJ2-1, with no clear D. Germline-derived CDR1 and CDR2 are MNHNY and SVGAGI (reference sequence). V lost 2 bases and J 10 bases, leaving 12 bases between the germline ends. The CDR3 consists of 13 residues. Here the CDR3 reads CASSYKGLYEQFF. CDR3 sequence (DNA): TGTGCCAGCAGTTACAAGGGCCTCTACGAGCAGTTCTTC.

This clonotype is medium-sized within its sample. The genes are TRBV7-8 and TRBJ2-5; D uncertain. Between the trimmed V and J ends, which lost 1 base and 11 bases, there was a span of 11 bases. There are 12 residues in the CDR3. Germline lookup yields CDR1 SGHVS and CDR2 FQNEAQ. The CDR3 here is CASSLDGPEQYF. The CDR3 DNA follows: TGTGCCAGCAGCTTAGACGGGCCTGAGCAGTACTTC.

The chain has TRBV7-6 and TRBJ2-1; D is uncertain. The J call may be faulty, since TRBJ2-7 better matches the DNA end. This CDR3 has 13 amino acids. Per germline, CDR1 SGHVS and CDR2 FNYEAQ. The CDR3 DNA reads TGTGCCAGCAGCCAAGTCGATGGGAACGAGCAGTACTTC. This sequence encodes CASSQVDGNEQYF.

This clonotype was counted a few times. J is TRBJ2-1 and V is TRBV6-5; 7 nucleotides match TRBD2. This CDR3 has 14 amino acids. V shed 7 bases and J 7 bases; nucleotides not matched to a gene: 10. Per germline, CDR1 MNHEY and CDR2 SVGAGI. The CDR3 is CASKRAGVRNEQFF. The CDR3 DNA follows: TGTGCCAGCAAAAGGGCGGGAGTAAGGAATGAGCAGTTCTTC.

This chain joins TRBV7-9 and TRBJ2-1; D uncertain. The CDR3 contains 15 residues. V was trimmed by 6 bases and J by 10 bases, leaving 22 bases between them. Germline V gene sequence: CDR1 SEHNR, CDR2 FQNEAQ (reference sequence). As DNA, the CDR3 is TGTGCCAGCAGTTACCGGGCCCAGAGCTCCTACGAGCAGTTCTTC. Translating gives CASSYRAQSSYEQFF.

By sample fraction, this clonotype is medium-sized (0.01 to 0.1%). The V call is TRBV6-1, the J call TRBJ2-5; no firm D call. The DNA end is more similar to TRBJ2-1, so the J call may be wrong. This CDR3 is 14 amino acids long. Germline-derived CDR1 and CDR2 are MNHNS and SASEGT. The CDR3 loop is CASSTSWYQETQFF. CDR3 nucleotides: TGTGCCAGCAGCACAAGTTGGTACCAAGAGACCCAGTTCTTC.

As to this clonotype: At one end the junction does not follow the germline gene, possibly because of a read error. The J gene is TRBJ2-5, the V gene TRBV4-1, with D possibly matching TRBD1 (8 bases). This CDR3 has 17 amino acids. CDR1 and CDR2 from the germline V gene are MGHRA and YSYEKL. The CDR3 reads CASSQRPTGEGRETQYF. CDR3 DNA: TGTGCCAGCAGCCAACGACCGACAGGGGAGGGTCGAGAGACCCAGTACTTC.

This clonotype ranks as medium-sized (0.01 to 0.1%). This could be a read error, since a much larger clone is one nucleotide away. The rearrangement joins TRBV6-1 to TRBJ2-1; 8 bases agree with TRBD1. The CDR3 has 16 residues. Per germline, CDR1 MNHNS and CDR2 SASEGT. V trimming: 5 bases; J trimming: 13 bases; junction bases outside the gene matches: 19. The CDR3 DNA is TGTGCCAGCAGTCCCCCGCGGCAGGGGGCTCGGGAGACCCAGTTCTTC. It encodes CASSPPRQGARETQFF.

The chain employs TRBV6-6 and TRBJ2-1, with D possibly being TRBD1 or TRBD2 (5 bases each). The DNA end is more similar to TRBJ2-5, so the J call may be wrong. Germline assignment: CDR1 MNHNY and CDR2 SVGAGI (reference sequence). This CDR3 comprises 15 residues. CDR3 residues: CASSYGRRGTGTQYF. In DNA, the CDR3 is TGTGCCAGCAGTTACGGTAGACGGGGCACGGGGACCCAGTACTTC.

The V call is TRBV6-1, the J call TRBJ2-5, with a weak D call TRBD1 (6 bases). The end of the DNA is better explained by TRBJ2-1, so the J call may be wrong. This CDR3 is 15 amino acids long. The V gene's germline CDR1 is MNHNS and CDR2 SASEGT. The CDR3 sequence is CASRFTGQYRYEQFF. CDR3 DNA: TGTGCCAGCAGATTCACAGGGCAATATCGCTACGAGCAGTTCTTC.

This clonotype has only one observation. V gene TRBV6-2 or TRBV6-3 combines with J gene TRBJ2-2; the D gene is possibly TRBD2 (7 bases). CDR1 is MNHEY and CDR2 is SVGEGT in the germline V gene. V lost 6 bases and J lost 5, with 16 bases in between. The CDR3 covers 15 residues. The CDR3 spells CASSPRGGGTGELFF. CDR3 in DNA: TGTGCCAGCAGCCCCCGGGGAGGGGGAACCGGGGAGCTGTTTTTT.

The rearrangement links TRBV12-3 or TRBV12-4 to TRBJ2-1, with 9 positions matching TRBD2. CDR3 length: 17 amino acids. V lost 6 bases, J lost 4 bases, and 13 bases stayed unmatched. Here the CDR3 reads CASSLSGWTSVYNEQFF. The CDR3 region has the DNA TGTGCCAGCAGCCTTAGTGGCTGGACTAGCGTATACAATGAGCAGTTCTTC.

The chain joins TRBV5-1 to TRBJ2-1; D not certain. Trimming took 0 bases from V and 0 from J, leaving 7 bases between them. The CDR3 is 15 residues long. Per the germline V gene, CDR1 is SGHRS and CDR2 is YFSETQ. CDR3 amino acids: CASSLDGSSYNEQFF. The CDR3 nucleotides are TGCGCCAGCAGCTTGGACGGAAGCTCCTACAATGAGCAGTTCTTC. The full variable domain, its missing parts supplied by reference TRBV5-1 and TRBJ2-1, is KAGVTQTPRYLIKTRGQQVTLSCSPISGHRSVSWYQQTPGQGLQFLFEYFSETQRNKGNFPGRFSGRQFSNSRSEMNVSTLELGDSALYLCASSLDGSSYNEQFFGPGTRLTVL.

The chain joins TRBV12-3 or TRBV12-4 to TRBJ1-1, with D hard to call. The CDR3 length is 13 residues. The V end was cut by 2 bases, the J end by 6 bases, with 10 bases between. CDR3 coding DNA: TGTGCCAGCAGTTTAAACCCGCCCCCTGAAGCTTTCTTT. Translating gives CASSLNPPPEAFF.

The chain links TRBV6-1 to TRBJ2-1, with D possibly being TRBD1 or TRBD2 (6 bases each). CDR1 is MNHNS and CDR2 is SASEGT in the germline V gene. The CDR3 totals 14 residues. V gave up 4 bases and J gave up 5 bases, with 12 bases separating them. CDR3 DNA sequence: TGTGCCAGCAGTGTGGGGGGCTGGGACAATGAGCAGTTCTTC. Protein: CASSVGGWDNEQFF.

This clonotype is labeled as large. The V call is TRBV6-1, the J call TRBJ2-5; no firm D call. CDR1 MNHNS and CDR2 SASEGT come from the germline V gene. With 1 base removed from V and 8 bases from J, the gap between germline ends came to 14 bases. The CDR3 consists of 14 residues. The CDR3 nucleotides are TGTGCCAGCAGTGAAGGTTTGAGCCTCGGAACCCAGTACTTC. Translating gives CASSEGLSLGTQYF.

This rearrangement joins TRBV7-2 to TRBJ2-4, with 12 bases aligning to TRBD2. The length of the CDR3 is 15 residues. V lost 5 bases, J lost 13 bases, and 12 bases stayed unmatched. Germline loops: CDR1 SGHTA, CDR2 FQGNSA. CDR3 nucleotides: TGTGCCAGCAGCGAGGTCCTAGCGGGAGGGCCGGGGCAGTACTTC. This translates into CASSEVLAGGPGQYF.

This clonotype was counted between two and nine times. The chain uses TRBV6-2 or TRBV6-3 and TRBJ2-1; TRBD2 agrees at 8 bases. The J call may be wrong; the DNA end is better matched by TRBJ2-7. The CDR3 runs to 13 residues. Germline loops: CDR1 MNHEY, CDR2 SVGEGT. CDR3: CASQLADHDEQYF. The CDR3 DNA follows: TGTGCCAGTCAACTAGCGGATCACGACGAGCAGTACTTC.

This rearrangement joins TRBV6-1 to TRBJ2-1, with D tentatively TRBD1 (5 bases). The DNA matches TRBJ2-5 better at its end, which makes the J call doubtful. Per germline, CDR1 MNHNS and CDR2 SASEGT. The CDR3 extends over 12 amino acids. CDR3 coding DNA: TGTGCCAGCAGCCAGGGTATCGAGACCCAGTACTTC. It is translated as CASSQGIETQYF.

The chain couples TRBV6-8 to TRBJ2-1; 7 bases map to TRBD2. This CDR3 has 14 residues. J lost 7 bases, V lost 5 bases, and 8 bases had no gene match. Germline V gene sequence: CDR1 MNHGY, CDR2 SAAAGT. CDR3 amino acids: CASSKTSEGNEQFF. In DNA form, the CDR3 reads TGTGCCAGCAGTAAAACTAGCGAGGGGAATGAGCAGTTCTTC.

By sample share, this clonotype is medium-sized. V usage is TRBV7-2 and J usage is TRBJ2-1; 9 nucleotides align to TRBD2. Germline CDR1 is SGHTA and CDR2 is FQGNSA. With V trimmed by 5 bases and J by 1 base, 6 bases remained unmatched. The CDR3 contains 16 residues. CDR3 in DNA: TGTGCCAGCAGCCGTAGCGGGAGAAGGTCCTACAATGAGCAGTTCTTC. Amino acids: CASSRSGRRSYNEQFF.

V and J are TRBV6-5 and TRBJ2-2; no firm D call. V lost 6 bases and J 1 base, leaving 18 bases between the germline ends. The CDR3 covers 17 residues. CDR1 and CDR2 from the germline V gene are MNHEY and SVGAGI. The CDR3 protein is CASSPSPWGLNTGELFF. The DNA of the CDR3 is TGTGCCAGCAGCCCCTCCCCTTGGGGTTTGAACACCGGGGAGCTGTTTTTT.